The 28 T cell receptor beta chains below come from one sample, sequenced in a study of blood T cell repertoires in COVID-19. Using immunoSEQ multiplex PCR, the repertoire was profiled, and TCRdb retains in-frame clones only, with some absent. The sample lists roughly 160,000 clones, about 83% seen once, with approximately 2.6% in the top ten. The specimen was peripheral blood. These receptor sequences come from a woman older than 75 with COVID-19, enrolled during active disease.

CDR3 DNA sequence: TGTGCCAGCAGCCCGGACCGGGACTTGAGGTGGGCTTTCTTT. It specifies CASSPDRDLRWAFF. The chain recombines TRBV5-5 with TRBJ1-1, with D possibly matching TRBD1 (5 bases). Per germline, CDR1 SGHKS and CDR2 YYEKEE (reference sequence). Deletions cut 4 bases from V and 11 bases from J, with 21 bases between. CDR3 length: 14 amino acids. The full variable domain, with the rest looked up from reference TRBV5-5 and TRBJ1-1, is DAGVTQSPTHLIKTRGQQVTLRCSPISGHKSVSWYQQVLGQGPQFIFQYYEKEERGRGNFPDRFSARQFPNYSSELNVNALLLGDSALYLCASSPDRDLRWAFFGQGTRLTVV.

The chain joins TRBV7-8 to TRBJ1-4, with TRBD1 as a possible D gene (6 bases). Germline V lookup: CDR1 SGHVS, CDR2 FQNEAQ. The V gene lost 5 bases and the J gene lost 7 bases, with 11 bases spanning the gap. This CDR3 contains 13 residues. CDR3 DNA: TGTGCCAGCAGCCCCGGGACATCTGAAAAACTGTTTTTT. It yields the protein CASSPGTSEKLFF. The full variable domain, with the rest looked up from reference TRBV7-8 and TRBJ1-4, is GAGVSQSPRYKVAKRGQDVALRCDPISGHVSLFWYQQALGQGPEFLTYFQNEAQLDKSGLPSDRFFAERPEGSVSTLKIQRTQQEDSAVYLCASSPGTSEKLFFGSGTQLSVL.

The chain joins TRBV7-2 to TRBJ2-3; no clear D. Per the germline V gene, CDR1 is SGHTA and CDR2 is FQGNSA. This CDR3 has 14 residues. Trimming removed 1 base at V and 0 bases at J, with 5 bases between. CDR3 nucleotide sequence: TGTGCCAGCAGCTTAGTACTTAGCACAGATACGCAGTATTTT. Encoded protein: CASSLVLSTDTQYF. Looking up the rest from reference TRBV7-2 and TRBJ2-3 gives the full variable domain: GAGVSQSPSNKVTEKGKDVELRCDPISGHTALYWYRQSLGQGLEFLIYFQGNSAPDKSGLPSDRFSAERTGGSVSTLTIQRTQQEDSAVYLCASSLVLSTDTQYFGPGTRLTVL.

The V and J genes are TRBV20-1 and TRBJ2-2; D gene uncertain. Germline V CDR1 and CDR2: DFQATT, SNEGSKA (reference sequence). The length of the CDR3 is 11 residues. Trimming stripped 4 bases from V and 3 bases from J, with 3 bases between. The chain's CDR3 is CSATYTGELFF. The CDR3 DNA reads TGCAGTGCTACCTACACCGGGGAGCTGTTTTTT.

The V gene is TRBV5-1, the J gene TRBJ2-5; a weak D match, TRBD1 (6 bases). V lost 2 bases and J lost 4, with 9 bases in between. This CDR3 contains 13 residues. Germline CDR1 and CDR2: SGHRS and YFSETQ. The CDR3 nucleotides read TGCGCCAGCAGCTTCAGGGGTCGAGAGACCCAGTACTTC. Protein product: CASSFRGRETQYF.

This chain links TRBV27 with TRBJ2-7, with 12 bases that match TRBD2. There are 15 residues in the CDR3. After removal of 6 bases from V and 4 bases from J, the junction contained 7 bases not matched to a gene. Germline V lookup: CDR1 MNHEY, CDR2 SMNVEV (reference sequence). The CDR3 reads CASSQRTSGNYEQYF. DNA for the CDR3: TGTGCCAGCAGCCAGAGGACTAGCGGGAATTACGAGCAGTACTTC.

This rearrangement joins TRBV29-1 to TRBJ1-3; D is unclear. Germline CDR1 reads SQVTM; CDR2 reads ANQGSEA. V gave up 5 bases and J gave up 0 bases, with 8 bases separating them. The CDR3 spans 13 residues. The CDR3 reads CSVPGPSGNTIYF. As DNA, the CDR3 is TGCAGCGTTCCGGGTCCCTCTGGAAACACCATATATTTT.

This chain joins TRBV5-1 and TRBJ2-7; D uncertain. Trimming cost V 0 bases and J 5 bases, with 9 bases left between them. The CDR3 contains 13 residues. From germline, CDR1 is SGHRS and CDR2 YFSETQ. The CDR3 is CASSLGPVDEQYF. In DNA, the CDR3 is TGCGCCAGCAGCTTGGGGCCTGTCGACGAGCAGTACTTC. The whole variable domain, remainder taken from reference TRBV5-1 and TRBJ2-7, is KAGVTQTPRYLIKTRGQQVTLSCSPISGHRSVSWYQQTPGQGLQFLFEYFSETQRNKGNFPGRFSGRQFSNSRSEMNVSTLELGDSALYLCASSLGPVDEQYFGPGTRLTVT.

The V call is TRBV29-1, the J call TRBJ2-7, with 9 bases lining up with TRBD1. Trimming cost V 5 bases and J 2 bases; bases outside gene matches: 7. The germline gives CDR1 SQVTM, CDR2 ANQGSEA. This CDR3 has 14 amino acids. The CDR3: CSVSGQGFPYEQYF. The DNA for the CDR3 is TGCAGCGTTTCCGGACAGGGGTTTCCCTACGAGCAGTACTTC.

The J gene is TRBJ2-3, the V gene TRBV10-3; 13 nucleotides align to TRBD2. This CDR3 region has 15 residues. The germline CDR1 and CDR2 sequences are ENHRY and SYGVKD. J was trimmed by 5 bases and V by 5 bases; bases with no gene match: 4. The CDR3 DNA is TGTGCCATCAGTAGGACTAGCGGGAGAGAAGATACGCAGTATTTT. It specifies CAISRTSGREDTQYF.

The rearrangement joins TRBV29-1 to TRBJ1-2, with unresolved D. The V gene's germline CDR1 is SQVTM and CDR2 ANQGSEA. Deletions cut 2 bases from V and 1 base from J, with 5 bases between. CDR3 length: 12 amino acids. As DNA, the CDR3 is TGCAGCGTTGAATTCCTTAACTATGGCTACACCTTC. Residues: CSVEFLNYGYTF.

The genes are TRBV3-1 (or the pseudogene TRBV3-2) and TRBJ2-1; 7 bases are shared with TRBD1. V gave up 4 bases and J gave up 3 bases; unmatched junction bases: 3. Germline CDR1 is LGHDT and CDR2 is YNNKEL (reference sequence). CDR3 size: 14 residues. CDR3 DNA sequence: TGTGCCAGCAGCCGAAGACAGGGCTACAATGAGCAGTTCTTC. This codes for CASSRRQGYNEQFF.

This chain connects TRBV5-1 to TRBJ2-5; 8 nucleotides agree with TRBD1. The ends lost 6 bases at V and 4 bases at J; junction bases unmatched: 11. Germline CDR1 and CDR2: SGHRS and YFSETQ. The CDR3 length is 15 residues. This CDR3 is CASKNVGTGGETQYF. The CDR3 coding sequence is TGCGCCAGCAAAAACGTGGGGACAGGAGGAGAGACCCAGTACTTC.

This clone was seen once. The chain combines TRBV27 with TRBJ2-7, with 10 nucleotides matching TRBD2. Trimming took 5 bases from V and 0 from J; bases not matched to a gene: 1. This CDR3 is 14 amino acids long. Germline CDR1 is MNHEY and CDR2 is SMNVEV (reference sequence). The CDR3 protein is CASSRTSGSYEQYF. CDR3 in DNA: TGTGCCAGCAGTCGGACTAGCGGCTCCTACGAGCAGTACTTC.

This chain links TRBV5-1 with TRBJ2-1; 9 bases are shared with TRBD2. Germline loops: CDR1 SGHRS, CDR2 YFSETQ. The CDR3 totals 14 residues. J gave up 5 bases and V 0 bases, and 0 bases lay outside the gene matches. CDR3 in amino acids: CASSLASGDNEQFF. The CDR3 region has the DNA TGCGCCAGCAGCTTGGCTAGCGGGGACAATGAGCAGTTCTTC.

DNA for the CDR3: TGTGCCAGCAGTTTAGGTGCTGGGGGCAGTTCACCCCTCCACTTT. It is translated as CASSLGAGGSSPLHF. The V and J genes are TRBV27 and TRBJ1-6; weak D call: TRBD1 (6 bases). Between the trimmed V and J ends, which lost 2 bases and 9 bases, there was a span of 14 bases. The germline V gene has CDR1 MNHEY and CDR2 SMNVEV (reference sequence). The CDR3 loop spans 15 amino acids.

This chain uses TRBV5-4 with TRBJ1-2; D is possibly TRBD1 (5 bases). Germline CDR1 and CDR2: SGHNT and YYREEE (reference sequence). This CDR3 contains 13 residues. The germline V and J ends were trimmed by 6 bases and 2 bases, with 11 bases remaining between them. This CDR3 is CASTLGGNYGYTF. The CDR3 region has the DNA TGTGCCAGCACCCTTGGGGGGAACTATGGCTACACCTTC.

V is TRBV10-3 and J is TRBJ2-1; TRBD2 agrees at 11 bases. The germline V gene has CDR1 ENHRY and CDR2 SYGVKD. With V trimmed by 10 bases and J by 1 base, 9 bases remained unmatched. This CDR3 has 16 amino acids. The chain's CDR3 is CATNLAGGPSYNEQFF. CDR3 bases: TGTGCCACCAATCTAGCGGGGGGCCCTTCCTACAATGAGCAGTTCTTC.

V gene TRBV28 combines with J gene TRBJ2-7; D is possibly TRBD2 (5 bases). Germline CDR1 and CDR2: MDHEN and SYDVKM. This CDR3 spans 16 amino acids. V was cut by 1 base and J by 0 bases, with 13 bases left in between. The CDR3 DNA sequence: TGTGCCAGCAGTTTATTTCTAGCCCTTAGCTCCTACGAGCAGTACTTC. The encoded protein is CASSLFLALSSYEQYF.

CDR3 residues: CASSPHRGFNYGYTF. The CDR3 nucleotides read TGTGCCAGCAGCCCCCACAGGGGTTTTAACTATGGCTACACCTTC. The chain uses TRBV9 and TRBJ1-2; 7 bases fit TRBD1. This CDR3 region has 15 residues. Germline V lookup: CDR1 SGDLS, CDR2 YYNGEE. V lost 4 bases, J lost 1 base, and 7 bases stayed unmatched. The variable domain in full, completed from reference TRBV9 and TRBJ1-2, reads DSGVTQTPKHLITATGQRVTLRCSPRSGDLSVYWYQQSLDQGLQFLIQYYNGEERAKGNILERFSAQQFPDLHSELNLSSLELGDSALYFCASSPHRGFNYGYTFGSGTRLTVV.

The CDR3 nucleotides are TGCGCCAGCAGCTTGGGGACAGTCTCTAATGAAAAACTGTTTTTT. Its protein is CASSLGTVSNEKLFF. The rearrangement uses TRBV5-1 and TRBJ1-4; perhaps TRBD1 as D (6 bases). V was pared by 0 bases and J by 3 bases, with 9 bases between. This CDR3 has 15 residues. The germline V gene encodes CDR1 SGHRS and CDR2 YFSETQ.

With respect to this clone: The same CDR3 arises from other DNA sequences in this sample as well. The chain is built from TRBV7-2 and TRBJ2-5; 10 bases line up with TRBD2. Germline CDR1 and CDR2: SGHTA and FQGNSA. The V segment lost 5 bases and the J segment 5 bases; nucleotides outside the gene matches: 8. The CDR3 is 15 residues long. CDR3 protein: CASSPQAGGLETQYF. The CDR3 region has the DNA TGTGCCAGCAGCCCACAAGCGGGGGGGCTTGAGACCCAGTACTTC.

The rearrangement uses TRBV19 and TRBJ2-4; 7 positions agree with TRBD1. The length of the CDR3 is 14 residues. Germline CDR1 LNHDA, CDR2 SQIVND (reference sequence). V trimming: 6 bases; J trimming: 7 bases; junction bases outside the gene matches: 9. CDR3 sequence reads: CASSLTGSRNIQYF. As DNA, the CDR3 is TGTGCCAGTAGCTTGACAGGGTCTCGGAACATTCAGTACTTC.

This chain links TRBV5-4 with TRBJ1-3; tentative D call: TRBD1 (6 bases). CDR1 and CDR2 (germline): SGHNT, YYREEE (reference sequence). V dropped 5 bases and J dropped 4 bases, with 10 bases sitting between them. The CDR3 is 13 residues long. CDR3 sequence: CASSSDSGNTIYF. The CDR3 DNA reads as TGTGCCAGCAGTTCGGACAGCGGAAACACCATATATTTT.

This chain connects TRBV16 to TRBJ1-4; D unresolved. V was trimmed by 10 bases and J by 6 bases, leaving 12 bases between them. From germline, CDR1 is KGHSY and CDR2 FQNENV. CDR3 length equals 12 residues. The CDR3 coding sequence is TGTGCCAACAGAGAGCCCGATGAAAAACTGTTTTTT. Its translation is CANREPDEKLFF.

The chain is built from TRBV18 and TRBJ1-1; D uncertain. V dropped 0 bases and J dropped 3 bases, with 5 bases sitting between them. The CDR3 has 13 residues. The germline V gene encodes CDR1 KGHSH and CDR2 LQKENI. The CDR3 here is CASSPPSHTEAFF. The CDR3 DNA sequence: TGTGCCAGCTCACCACCGTCTCACACTGAAGCTTTCTTT.

The CDR3 sequence: CASSRPASGRRSYEQYF. The CDR3 DNA follows: TGTGCCAGCAGCAGGCCGGCTAGCGGGAGGCGGTCCTACGAGCAGTACTTC. The chain couples TRBV28 to TRBJ2-7; 11 bases match TRBD2. The CDR3 is 17 residues long. The trim removed 6 bases at V and 1 base at J, leaving 11 bases unmatched. The germline V gene has CDR1 MDHEN and CDR2 SYDVKM.

This clone was observed a single time. The J gene is TRBJ2-3, the V gene TRBV25-1; perhaps TRBD2 as D (7 bases). The CDR3 runs to 15 residues. CDR1 MGHDK and CDR2 SYGVNS come from the germline V gene. V lost 3 bases and J 9 bases, leaving 19 bases between the germline ends. The CDR3 nucleotides read TGTGCCAGCAGTGACGGAAGGTGGGGGGGCGAGACGCAGTATTTT. Protein product: CASSDGRWGGETQYF.